The next 10 T cell receptor beta chains were all read from a single sample in a study of blood T cell repertoires in COVID-19. Generated by immunoSEQ multiplex PCR, the TCRdb table keeps only in-frame clones and is missing some. The sample has some 300,000 clones, approximately 86% seen once. The sample was peripheral blood. The receptors come from a woman in her 70s with COVID-19, enrolled during active disease.

The chain recombines TRBV10-3 with TRBJ1-1; TRBD1 matches 7 bases. This CDR3 is built from 17 residues. V was pared by 2 bases and J by 3 bases, with 12 bases of the junction left unmatched. The germline V gene has CDR1 ENHRY and CDR2 SYGVKD. CDR3 coding DNA: TGTGCCATCAGTGAGCCCGACAGGGACGGCACGGACACTGAAGCTTTCTTT. Its translation: CAISEPDRDGTDTEAFF.

V is TRBV5-1 and J is TRBJ1-6; TRBD1 matches 7 bases. The CDR3 has 13 amino acids. The V segment lost 3 bases and the J segment 7 bases; nucleotides outside the gene matches: 1. CDR1 SGHRS and CDR2 YFSETQ come from the germline V gene. CDR3 loop: CASSWDRNSPLHF. DNA of the CDR3: TGCGCCAGCAGCTGGGACAGAAATTCACCCCTCCACTTT.

J is TRBJ1-1 and V is TRBV30, with D possibly matching TRBD1 (5 bases). V was clipped by 0 bases and J by 2 bases, with 7 bases between them. In germline, CDR1 is GTSNPN, CDR2 SVGIG (reference sequence). There are 13 residues in the CDR3. CDR3 DNA sequence: TGTGCCTGGAGTGTAGGGGTTAACACTGAAGCTTTCTTT. Amino acids: CAWSVGVNTEAFF.

The rearrangement joins TRBV24-1 to TRBJ2-2, with D possibly TRBD1 on 6 matching bases. Germline CDR1 is KGHDR and CDR2 is SFDVKD. V was pared by 5 bases and J by 1 base, with 10 bases between. The CDR3 covers 15 residues. CDR3 nucleotides: TGTGCCACCAGTGCCCCGGACAGGAACACCGGGGAGCTGTTTTTT. As protein: CATSAPDRNTGELFF.

This chain joins TRBV6-2 or TRBV6-3 and TRBJ2-7, with 8 bases that match TRBD1. This CDR3 region has 16 residues. The ends lost 6 bases at V and 0 bases at J; junction bases unmatched: 10. Germline lookup yields CDR1 MNHEY and CDR2 SVGEGT. In DNA form, the CDR3 reads TGTGCCAGCAGCCCCTACGAAGGGACAGGCTCCTACGAGCAGTACTTC. Its protein is CASSPYEGTGSYEQYF.

This rearrangement joins TRBV10-2 to TRBJ2-2; 7 nucleotides align to TRBD2. Germline loops: CDR1 WSHSY, CDR2 SAAADI. The CDR3 sequence is 17 residues long. With 4 bases clipped from V and 3 bases from J, the junction kept 11 bases outside the gene matches. CDR3 region: CASSVTIGGGYTGELFF. CDR3 nucleotides: TGCGCCAGCAGTGTAACGATCGGCGGGGGATACACCGGGGAGCTGTTTTTT.

The genes are TRBV12-3 or TRBV12-4 and TRBJ2-7, with D perhaps matching TRBD1 (6 bases). The CDR3 runs to 13 residues. V was cut by 1 base and J by 6 bases, with 10 bases left in between. Written as DNA, the CDR3 is TGTGCCAGCAGTTTAGGGGACATAAGCGAGCAGTACTTC. The encoded protein is CASSLGDISEQYF.

This sequence joins TRBV2 and TRBJ1-2; D perhaps matches TRBD1 (5 bases). Trimming shortened V by 2 bases and J by 8 bases, and 12 bases separated the two germline ends. There are 13 residues in the CDR3. CDR1 and CDR2 (germline): SNHLY, FYNNEI. Here the CDR3 reads CASSESRRGGYTF. CDR3 bases: TGTGCCAGCAGTGAATCTCGGAGGGGAGGCTACACCTTC.

CDR3 DNA: TGTGCCAGCAGCCCGCAAGGGGGTGCCGGGGAGCTGTTTTTT. This encodes CASSPQGGAGELFF. This chain joins TRBV3-1 (or the pseudogene TRBV3-2) and TRBJ2-2; possibly TRBD1 for D (6 bases). Germline V CDR1 and CDR2: LGHDT, YNNKEL (reference sequence). V was trimmed by 4 bases and J by 6 bases, leaving 12 bases between them. The CDR3 runs to 14 residues.

The CDR3 coding sequence is TGCGCCAGCAACCTCGGGGGGGGCGGCTATGGCTACACCTTC. Translation: CASNLGGGGYGYTF. The chain uses TRBV5-1 and TRBJ1-2; a weak D match, TRBD1 (6 bases). The CDR3 contains 14 residues. Trimming shortened V by 6 bases and J by 4 bases, and 16 bases separated the two germline ends. Germline V CDR1 and CDR2: SGHRS, YFSETQ.